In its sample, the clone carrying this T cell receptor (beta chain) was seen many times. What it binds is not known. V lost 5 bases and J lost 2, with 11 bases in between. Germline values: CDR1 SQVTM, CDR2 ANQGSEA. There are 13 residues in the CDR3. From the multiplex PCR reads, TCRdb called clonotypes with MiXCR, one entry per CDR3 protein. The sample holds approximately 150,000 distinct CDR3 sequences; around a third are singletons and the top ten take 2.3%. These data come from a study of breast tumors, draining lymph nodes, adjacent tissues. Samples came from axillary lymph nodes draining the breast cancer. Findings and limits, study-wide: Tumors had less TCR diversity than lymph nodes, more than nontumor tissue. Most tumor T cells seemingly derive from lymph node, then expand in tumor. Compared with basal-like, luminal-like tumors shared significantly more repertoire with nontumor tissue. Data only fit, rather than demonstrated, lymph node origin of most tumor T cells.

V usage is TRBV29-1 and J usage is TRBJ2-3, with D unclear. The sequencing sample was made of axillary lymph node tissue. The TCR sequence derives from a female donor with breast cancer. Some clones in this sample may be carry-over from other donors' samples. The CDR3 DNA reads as TGCAGCGTTCTTAATCCGGTCACAGATACGCAGTATTTT. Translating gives CSVLNPVTDTQYF.